A selection of T cell receptor beta chains follows, all from one sample in a study of blood T cell repertoires in COVID-19. The method was immunoSEQ multiplex PCR; TCRdb's version includes in-frame clones alone and lacks a portion of them. The table lists 300,000 to 450,000 clones, less than 85% of them singletons, with roughly 3.9% in the top ten. The specimen was peripheral blood. The source is a woman between 18 and 30 years old with acute or convalescent COVID-19. The CDR3 runs from the conserved cysteine through the conserved F or W. Fields, in order: D gene, clone size, J gene, V gene, CDR3 DNA, CDR3 protein. A D gene is named only where the DNA matches it firmly. Only some rows state a clone size, as once, few, many or a class for expanded clones.

D gene: -
clone size: many
J gene: TRBJ2-7
V gene: TRBV19
CDR3 DNA: TGTGCCAGTAGTATTGGGGGACTGCAATACGAGCAGTACTTC
CDR3 protein: CASSIGGLQYEQYF

D gene: -
clone size: many
J gene: TRBJ2-7
V gene: TRBV10-3
CDR3 DNA: TGTGCCATCAGTTCACAGGGCCACGAGCAGTACTTC
CDR3 protein: CAISSQGHEQYF

D gene: TRBD2
clone size: -
J gene: TRBJ2-3
V gene: TRBV10-1
CDR3 DNA: TGCGCCTTCCGACCGGGACTAGCGGGGGCCCCAGATACGCAGTATTTT
CDR3 protein: CAFRPGLAGAPDTQYF

D gene: TRBD1
clone size: -
J gene: TRBJ2-7
V gene: TRBV19
CDR3 DNA: TGTGCCAGTAGTATGGGAGGGACAGGGGGATACGAGCAGTACTTC
CDR3 protein: CASSMGGTGGYEQYF

D gene: -
clone size: -
J gene: TRBJ2-7
V gene: TRBV2
CDR3 DNA: TGTGCCAGCAGTGAGTTGGGGGCCGAGCAGTACTTC
CDR3 protein: CASSELGAEQYF

D gene: -
clone size: -
J gene: TRBJ2-3
V gene: TRBV28
CDR3 DNA: TGTGCCAGCAGCTCCCAGACAGATCCTCTCACAGATACGCAGTATTTT
CDR3 protein: CASSSQTDPLTDTQYF

D gene: TRBD1
clone size: -
J gene: TRBJ2-3
V gene: TRBV19
CDR3 DNA: TGTGCCAGTGGGGACAGGGCCACAGATACGCAGTATTTT
CDR3 protein: CASGDRATDTQYF

D gene: -
clone size: -
J gene: TRBJ2-5
V gene: TRBV6-5
CDR3 DNA: TGTGCCAGCAGTTATGGGAGGGGGGGGGAGACCCAGTACTTC
CDR3 protein: CASSYGRGGETQYF

D gene: TRBD2
clone size: -
J gene: TRBJ2-1
V gene: TRBV11-2
CDR3 DNA: TGTGCCAGCAGCCCGTGGACTAGCGGGGGGGCCTACAATGAGCAGTTCTTC
CDR3 protein: CASSPWTSGGAYNEQFF

D gene: -
clone size: -
J gene: TRBJ2-5
V gene: TRBV6-5
CDR3 DNA: TGTGCCAGCTCTCAGAGGGCAAAAGAGACCCAGTACTTC
CDR3 protein: CASSQRAKETQYF

D gene: -
clone size: -
J gene: TRBJ1-1
V gene: TRBV6-5
CDR3 DNA: TGTGCCAGCAGTTACCCACAGGGACGGGACACTGAAGCTTTCTTT
CDR3 protein: CASSYPQGRDTEAFF

D gene: -
clone size: -
J gene: TRBJ2-5
V gene: TRBV14
CDR3 DNA: TGTGCCAGCAGCCATTATTTGCAAGAGACCCAGTACTTC
CDR3 protein: CASSHYLQETQYF

D gene: TRBD1
clone size: -
J gene: TRBJ1-4
V gene: TRBV18
CDR3 DNA: TGTGCCAGTTACAGGGGGCTAAATGAAAAACTGTTTTTT
CDR3 protein: CASYRGLNEKLFF